Presented here are 9 T cell receptor beta chains from one specimen sequenced in a study of beta chain features in type 1 diabetes. Findings of the study overall: TCRB CDR3s from Type 1 diabetes patients were moderately but significantly shorter in all four CD4+ subsets.

All of the isolated RNA was reverse transcribed, so expressed TCRB transcripts were sequenced. Sequencing was performed with immunoSEQ multiplex PCR; in TCRdb, only in-frame clones are kept and a portion is missing. The sample carries 400,000 or so clones, roughly 12% recorded once. Their antigen targets remain unknown. The sequencing input was naive CD4+ T cells from blood. Every receptor here comes from a woman aged 18-29 years with type 1 diabetes.

There are a few counts of this clone. The chain joins TRBV11-2 to TRBJ1-5; the D is unclear. CDR1 and CDR2 (germline): SGHAT, FQNNGV. CDR3 length: 13 residues. Trimming left V 5 bases short and J 4 bases short, with 9 bases between. The CDR3 sequence is CASSQIPNQPQHF. Written as DNA, the CDR3 is TGTGCCAGCAGCCAAATCCCAAATCAGCCCCAGCATTTT.

The chain employs TRBV7-9 and TRBJ2-3; the match to TRBD2 covers 10 bases. Unmatched junction bases numbered 5, after V lost 8 bases and J lost 3 bases. The length of the CDR3 is 14 residues. Germline CDR1 is SEHNR and CDR2 is FQNEAQ (reference sequence). The CDR3 spells CASGLTSGTDTQYF. CDR3 nucleotides: TGTGCCAGCGGACTGACTAGCGGGACAGATACGCAGTATTTT.

This chain uses TRBV4-3 with TRBJ2-1; TRBD2 matches at 9 bases. J lost 7 bases, V lost 0 bases, and 13 bases had no gene match. The CDR3 consists of 18 residues. The V gene's germline CDR1 is LGHNA and CDR2 YSLEER. The CDR3 loop reads CASSQEWLAGRVGNEQFF. CDR3 bases: TGCGCCAGCAGCCAAGAGTGGCTAGCGGGGCGGGTTGGGAATGAGCAGTTCTTC.

This clone showed up just a few times. This chain connects TRBV14 to TRBJ2-7, with TRBD1 as a possible D gene (5 bases). Germline lookup yields CDR1 SGHDN and CDR2 FVKESK. This CDR3 comprises 16 residues. The V gene lost 4 bases and the J gene lost 1 base, with 17 bases spanning the gap. The chain's CDR3 is CASSRQGAVESYEQYF. The CDR3 nucleotides read TGTGCCAGCAGCCGGCAAGGGGCAGTCGAATCCTACGAGCAGTACTTC.

This clone was found a few times. The CDR3 here is CASRETGHYYGYTF. The DNA for the CDR3 is TGTGCCAGCAGAGAGACAGGGCACTACTATGGCTACACCTTC. This sequence joins TRBV2 and TRBJ1-2; 7 bases map to TRBD1. V lost 6 bases, J lost 3 bases, and 7 bases stayed unmatched. The V gene's germline CDR1 is SNHLY and CDR2 FYNNEI. There are 14 residues in the CDR3.

This clone has just a few counts. The chain joins TRBV30 to TRBJ2-1, with 13 bases fitting TRBD2. The germline CDR1 and CDR2 sequences are GTSNPN and SVGIG (reference sequence). The V segment lost 5 bases and the J segment 5 bases; nucleotides outside the gene matches: 3. The CDR3 loop spans 14 amino acids. The CDR3 region is CAWGTSGTHNEQFF. CDR3 coding DNA: TGTGCCTGGGGGACTAGCGGGACCCACAATGAGCAGTTCTTC.

In this sample, this clone turned up a few times. This chain joins TRBV5-6 and TRBJ2-4, with 11 bases identical to TRBD2. Germline trimming cut 4 bases from V and 7 bases from J; bases unmatched to any gene: 7. The length of the CDR3 is 15 residues. Looked up from germline, CDR1 is SGHDT and CDR2 is YYEEEE. CDR3 sequence: CASSLAGGLYNIQYF. CDR3 in DNA: TGTGCCAGCAGCCTAGCGGGGGGTCTGTATAACATTCAGTACTTC.

This clone was counted a few times. J is TRBJ2-7 and V is TRBV7-9; possible D gene TRBD1, 6 bases. The CDR3 loop spans 13 amino acids. Germline V CDR1 and CDR2: SEHNR, FQNEAQ (reference sequence). The V gene lost 8 bases and the J gene lost 5 bases, with 16 bases spanning the gap. The CDR3 DNA reads TGTGCCAGCCGGGCTCAGGGGATAAACGAGCAGTACTTC. Translation gives CASRAQGINEQYF.

The genes are TRBV7-9 and TRBJ2-7, with 7 bases lining up with TRBD2. The germline V gene encodes CDR1 SEHNR and CDR2 FQNEAQ (reference sequence). The CDR3 is 14 residues long. V gave up 1 base and J gave up 6 bases; unmatched junction bases: 6. Here the CDR3 DNA reads TGTGCCAGCAGCTTAGGGACTAGGCCGTTCGAGCAGTACTTC. Translation gives CASSLGTRPFEQYF.